This entry lists 27 T cell receptor beta chains sequenced from one sample in a study of blood T cell repertoires in COVID-19. Clones were sequenced by immunoSEQ multiplex PCR, and TCRdb holds only the in-frame ones, with some missing. The data contain about 300,000 clones, 80% to 90% of them singletons. Sequencing was performed on PBMCs or T cells enriched from blood (not recorded which). The receptors here all came from a woman younger than 35 who had recovered from COVID-19.

This chain links TRBV7-8 with TRBJ1-2; D not certain. This CDR3 contains 16 residues. Germline assignment: CDR1 SGHVS and CDR2 FQNEAQ. Trimming removed 1 base at V and 6 bases at J, with 18 bases between. The CDR3 here is CASSLVRTTMYNGYTF. As DNA, the CDR3 is TGTGCCAGCAGCTTAGTGAGGACTACTATGTATAATGGCTACACCTTC.

The chain is built from TRBV10-1 and TRBJ2-1; D might be TRBD2 (6 bases). This CDR3 has 15 residues. CDR1 and CDR2 from the germline V gene are WNHNN and SYGVQD (reference sequence). Trimming took off 5 bases at V and 3 bases at J, with 14 bases between the two ends. The CDR3, as DNA: TGCGCCAGCAGTACCGGGACTGGCGACTACAATGAGCAGTTCTTC. Protein product: CASSTGTGDYNEQFF.

The chain couples TRBV3-1 (or the pseudogene TRBV3-2) to TRBJ1-5; maybe TRBD1 (6 bases). The CDR3 loop spans 14 amino acids. Germline CDR1 reads LGHDT; CDR2 reads YNNKEL (reference sequence). V lost 2 bases and J lost 7, with 12 bases in between. The CDR3 DNA reads as TGTGCCAGCAGCCAACAGGGGCCTCGGCAGCCCCAGCATTTT. This translates into CASSQQGPRQPQHF.

The gene calls are TRBV5-6 and TRBJ2-3, with 7 nucleotides matching TRBD2. This CDR3 spans 17 amino acids. The junction had 15 bases not matched to a gene; V was cut back by 4 bases and J by 4 bases. CDR1 SGHDT and CDR2 YYEEEE come from the germline V gene. CDR3 bases: TGTGCCAGCAGCGCCAGGAAAAGCGGGATTTCCGCAGATACGCAGTATTTT. As protein: CASSARKSGISADTQYF.

This clone was counted once. The V gene is TRBV5-1, the J gene TRBJ1-1; D possibly corresponds to TRBD1 (5 bases). Per germline, CDR1 SGHRS and CDR2 YFSETQ. The CDR3 totals 13 residues. Trimming stripped 0 bases from V and 4 bases from J, with 7 bases between. In nucleotides, the CDR3 is TGCGCCAGCAGCTTGGGACAGTTCACTGAAGCTTTCTTT. Its translation is CASSLGQFTEAFF.

The CDR3 sequence: CASSIVRRDQPQHF. The CDR3 coding sequence is TGTGCCAGTAGTATTGTCAGGCGAGATCAGCCCCAGCATTTT. The gene calls are TRBV19 and TRBJ1-5, with D unresolved. This CDR3 spans 14 amino acids. V dropped 3 bases and J dropped 5 bases, with 11 bases sitting between them. In germline, CDR1 is LNHDA, CDR2 SQIVND (reference sequence).

This chain links TRBV6-5 with TRBJ1-1, with 8 bases fitting TRBD1. This CDR3 spans 14 amino acids. Trimming at V came to 5 bases and at J to 1 base, leaving 3 bases not matched to a gene. Germline V gene lookup returns CDR1 MNHEY and CDR2 SVGAGI. The CDR3 protein is CASSNRGENTEAFF. CDR3 nucleotide sequence: TGTGCCAGCAGTAACAGGGGGGAGAACACTGAAGCTTTCTTT.

The count of this clone is one. The chain couples TRBV4-1 to TRBJ2-5; tentatively, D is TRBD2 (7 bases). CDR3 size: 16 residues. Germline assignment: CDR1 MGHRA and CDR2 YSYEKL. V dropped 4 bases and J dropped 0 bases, with 15 bases sitting between them. This CDR3 reads CASSPFVGGDQETQYF. In DNA form, the CDR3 reads TGCGCCAGCAGCCCTTTCGTAGGGGGGGACCAAGAGACCCAGTACTTC.

The V gene is TRBV15, the J gene TRBJ1-2; D ambiguous. The CDR3 length is 15 residues. V was cut by 0 bases and J by 6 bases, with 14 bases left in between. The germline V gene encodes CDR1 LNHNV and CDR2 YYDKDF (reference sequence). CDR3 nucleotides: TGTGCCACCAGCAGAGATCTCATGGTGCGGAATGGCTACACCTTC. It codes for CATSRDLMVRNGYTF.

The chain uses TRBV30 and TRBJ1-5; 8 positions match TRBD1. Looked up from germline, CDR1 is GTSNPN and CDR2 is SVGIG (reference sequence). J was trimmed by 4 bases and V by 0 bases; bases with no gene match: 2. This CDR3 region has 14 residues. Here the CDR3 reads CAWSVRQGNQPQHF. The CDR3 nucleotides are TGTGCCTGGAGTGTCAGACAGGGGAATCAGCCCCAGCATTTT.

The chain uses TRBV5-5 and TRBJ2-2; TRBD2 aligns across 8 bases. With 3 bases clipped from V and 5 bases from J, the junction kept 9 bases outside the gene matches. Germline CDR1 and CDR2: SGHKS and YYEKEE (reference sequence). The CDR3 spans 16 residues. CDR3 nucleotides: TGTGCCAGCAGCTCGGGACTAGGTACCCAAACCGGGGAGCTGTTTTTT. It yields the protein CASSSGLGTQTGELFF. Full variable domain (rest looked up from reference TRBV5-5 and TRBJ2-2): DAGVTQSPTHLIKTRGQQVTLRCSPISGHKSVSWYQQVLGQGPQFIFQYYEKEERGRGNFPDRFSARQFPNYSSELNVNALLLGDSALYLCASSSGLGTQTGELFFGEGSRLTVL.

The chain couples TRBV27 to TRBJ2-1; 11 positions agree with TRBD2. V lost 6 bases to trimming and J lost 5 bases; unmatched junction nucleotides: 3. Germline V gene data show CDR1 as MNHEY and CDR2 as SMNVEV (reference sequence). CDR3 length equals 14 residues. In nucleotides, the CDR3 is TGTGCCAGCAGCCAACTAGCGGGAGACAATGAGCAGTTCTTC. Translation: CASSQLAGDNEQFF.

The chain links TRBV19 to TRBJ1-3; tentative D call: TRBD1 (5 bases). CDR3 length: 16 amino acids. V was shortened by 5 bases and J by 0 bases, with 14 bases between the two germline ends. Germline CDR1 reads LNHDA; CDR2 reads SQIVND (reference sequence). Here the CDR3 DNA reads TGTGCCAGTAGTTTCATCGACAGCCGCTCTGGAAACACCATATATTTT. Encoded protein: CASSFIDSRSGNTIYF.

This sequence joins TRBV5-1 and TRBJ1-6; unclear D gene. The V gene lost 4 bases and the J gene lost 9 bases, with 11 bases spanning the gap. This CDR3 is 13 amino acids long. Germline V CDR1 and CDR2: SGHRS, YFSETQ. This CDR3 reads CASSPGGSSPLHF. Here the CDR3 DNA reads TGCGCCAGCAGCCCCGGAGGATCTTCACCCCTCCACTTT.

The chain has TRBV14 and TRBJ2-1; TRBD2 aligns across 8 bases. V dropped 0 bases and J dropped 3; count of bases not matched to a gene: 10. The germline V gene has CDR1 SGHDN and CDR2 FVKESK. The length of the CDR3 is 18 residues. The DNA of the CDR3 is TGTGCCAGCAGCCAAGATTACGGTAGCGGGAAGCTCTACAATGAGCAGTTCTTC. It specifies CASSQDYGSGKLYNEQFF.

This chain connects TRBV11-2 to TRBJ2-7; D is undetermined. Germline V gene data show CDR1 as SGHAT and CDR2 as FQNNGV. The CDR3 loop spans 14 amino acids. V was trimmed by 5 bases and J by 0 bases, leaving 11 bases between them. This CDR3 is CASSPRRSSYEQYF. The CDR3 nucleotides read TGTGCCAGCAGCCCAAGACGGAGCTCCTACGAGCAGTACTTC.

The table lists this clone with a count of one. The J gene is TRBJ2-1, the V gene TRBV4-1; D is possibly TRBD2 (6 bases). CDR1 MGHRA and CDR2 YSYEKL come from the germline V gene. The V end was cut by 4 bases, the J end by 4 bases, with 17 bases between. The CDR3 covers 16 residues. The CDR3 sequence is CASSPPGRTTYNEQFF. The CDR3, as DNA: TGCGCCAGCAGCCCGCCCGGCCGGACTACTTACAATGAGCAGTTCTTC.

V and J are TRBV5-8 and TRBJ1-3, with TRBD1 identical over 7 bases. The CDR3 covers 16 residues. In germline, CDR1 is SGHTS, CDR2 YDEGEE. The ends lost 0 bases at V and 1 base at J; junction bases unmatched: 4. This CDR3 is CASSLGDRVSGNTIYF. In nucleotides, the CDR3 is TGTGCCAGCAGCTTGGGAGACAGGGTATCTGGAAACACCATATATTTT.

The gene calls are TRBV2 and TRBJ2-7; no reliable D call. The end of the DNA fits TRBJ2-1 better, so the J call may be wrong. The CDR3 sequence is 14 residues long. The germline gives CDR1 SNHLY, CDR2 FYNNEI. This chain's CDR3 is CASSVSSNYNEQFF. The CDR3 nucleotides read TGTGCCAGCAGTGTAAGTAGTAACTACAATGAGCAGTTCTTC.

V usage is TRBV7-9 and J usage is TRBJ1-1; D perhaps matches TRBD1 (6 bases). Trimming left V 7 bases short and J 1 base short, with 19 bases between. This CDR3 comprises 16 residues. Germline CDR1 reads SEHNR; CDR2 reads FQNEAQ (reference sequence). CDR3 DNA sequence: TGTGCCAGCACCTCGATCAGGGGAGGGGCGAACACTGAAGCTTTCTTT. Protein product: CASTSIRGGANTEAFF. Full variable domain (rest looked up from reference TRBV7-9 and TRBJ1-1): DTGVSQNPRHKITKRGQNVTFRCDPISEHNRLYWYRQTLGQGPEFLTYFQNEAQLEKSRLLSDRFSAERPKGSFSTLEIQRTEQGDSAMYLCASTSIRGGANTEAFFGQGTRLTVV.

This sequence joins TRBV10-1 and TRBJ2-7; D unresolved. Trimming stripped 3 bases from V and 0 bases from J, with 9 bases between. CDR1 and CDR2 from the germline V gene are WNHNN and SYGVQD (reference sequence). The CDR3 extends over 14 amino acids. CDR3: CASSDSLLSYEQYF. The CDR3 bases are TGCGCCAGCAGTGACTCTCTTCTCTCCTACGAGCAGTACTTC.

V is TRBV7-3 and J is TRBJ2-1; 11 bases line up with TRBD2. The length of the CDR3 is 15 residues. The germline V gene has CDR1 SGHTA and CDR2 FQGTGA. V lost 2 bases, J lost 7 bases, and 4 bases stayed unmatched. The DNA for the CDR3 is TGTGCCAGCAGCTTACTAGCGGGAGGTTGGAATGAGCAGTTCTTC. It codes for CASSLLAGGWNEQFF.

Notes on this clone: An end of the junction differs from the germline gene, which may be a read error. The genes are TRBV7-6 and TRBJ2-5, with TRBD1 matching over 7 bases. The length of the CDR3 is 15 residues. CDR1 and CDR2 from the germline V gene are SGHVS and FNYEAQ. The CDR3 loop is CASSLANGQEKTQYF. In DNA form, the CDR3 reads TGTGCCAGCAGCCTAGCCAATGGACAGGAGAAGACCCAGTACTTC.

The chain couples TRBV24-1 to TRBJ2-3; 9 nucleotides line up with TRBD2. Trimming took 1 base from V and 3 from J; bases not matched to a gene: 7. The length of the CDR3 is 17 residues. Germline loops: CDR1 KGHDR, CDR2 SFDVKD. CDR3 sequence reads: CATSDLGAGGLTDTQYF. The CDR3, as DNA: TGTGCCACCAGTGATTTAGGAGCGGGAGGTCTTACAGATACGCAGTATTTT.

The chain links TRBV18 to TRBJ2-5, with 9 bases that match TRBD1. CDR1 and CDR2 (germline): KGHSH, LQKENI. Trimming took 2 bases from V and 5 from J; bases not matched to a gene: 6. The CDR3 is 15 residues long. CDR3 in DNA: TGTGCCAGCTCACCAAAGCAGGACAGGGGTGAGACCCAGTACTTC. The encoded protein is CASSPKQDRGETQYF.

J is TRBJ2-2 and V is TRBV14, with TRBD1 as a possible D gene (6 bases). Germline-derived CDR1 and CDR2 are SGHDN and FVKESK. This CDR3 has 18 residues. Trimming removed 0 bases from V and 1 base from J, with 15 bases in between. Here the CDR3 DNA reads TGTGCCAGCAGCCAAGATCCCGCAGGGGTGTGGAACACCGGGGAGCTGTTTTTT. Translated: CASSQDPAGVWNTGELFF.

The rearrangement links TRBV3-1 (or the pseudogene TRBV3-2) to TRBJ1-1; D not resolved. Germline CDR1 LGHDT, CDR2 YNNKEL (reference sequence). V lost 4 bases to trimming and J lost 4 bases, with 10 bases between them. This CDR3 contains 13 residues. In nucleotides, the CDR3 is TGTGCCAGCAGCCCGTTGGGCTCCACTGAAGCTTTCTTT. This gives the protein CASSPLGSTEAFF.